The 20 T cell receptor beta chains below come from one sample, sequenced in a study of CD8+ T cells in alopecia areata. Extraction and reverse transcription of RNA yielded cDNA as the sequencing template. Assay: immunoSEQ multiplex PCR; the TCRdb copy retains only in-frame clones and omits some. This sample has 30,000 to 40,000 clones, with over 60% found just once. The sample consisted of NKG2D-low CD8+ T cells sorted from blood. These receptor sequences come from a human donor with alopecia areata.

By frequency in the sample, this clone is medium-sized. The chain couples TRBV21-1 to TRBJ2-1; TRBD1, the table's D call, lacks a check against the DNA. TRBV21-1 is assigned pseudogene status. This CDR3 region has 14 residues. CDR3 amino acids: CASSKGQGYNEQFF. CDR3 DNA: TGTGCCAGCAGCAAGGGACAGGGCTACAATGAGCAGTTCTTC.

Written as DNA, the CDR3 is TGTGCCAGCAGTTTATCGACTGTGTTGTCCCATGAGCAGTTCTTC. This gives the protein CASSLSTVLSHEQFF. The gene calls are TRBV27 and TRBJ2-1; D unresolved. V gave up 0 bases and J gave up 8 bases, with 14 bases separating them. Germline values: CDR1 MNHEY, CDR2 SMNVEV (reference sequence). This CDR3 region has 15 residues.

This clone is a singleton in its sample. The gene calls are TRBV29-1 and TRBJ1-4; the D gene is possibly TRBD1 (6 bases). Deletions cut 0 bases from V and 8 bases from J, with 13 bases between. In germline, CDR1 is SQVTM, CDR2 ANQGSEA. The CDR3 loop spans 14 amino acids. DNA of the CDR3: TGCAGCGTTGAAGAGACAGGTTTTAACGAAAAACTGTTTTTT. Residues: CSVEETGFNEKLFF.

V gene TRBV18 combines with J gene TRBJ2-3; no clear D gene. The CDR3 has 10 amino acids. The germline V gene encodes CDR1 KGHSH and CDR2 LQKENI. Trimming left V 2 bases short and J 6 bases short, with 0 bases between. In DNA, the CDR3 is TGTGCCAGCTCACCAGATACGCAGTATTTT. It yields the protein CASSPDTQYF.

The V gene is TRBV4-1, the J gene TRBJ2-7; 11 bases agree with TRBD2. The CDR3 consists of 15 residues. Unmatched junction bases numbered 2, after V lost 1 base and J lost 3 bases. Germline loops: CDR1 MGHRA, CDR2 YSYEKL. The CDR3, as DNA: TGCGCCAGCAGCCAAGTACTAGCGGGAGACTACGAGCAGTACTTC. Amino acid sequence: CASSQVLAGDYEQYF.

The rearrangement joins TRBV5-1 to TRBJ1-5; the D is unclear. Germline loops: CDR1 SGHRS, CDR2 YFSETQ. Trimming pared 4 bases from V and 5 bases from J, leaving 13 bases between. The CDR3 consists of 14 residues. The CDR3 DNA reads TGCGCCAGCAGCCCCGGGTCCGGCTATCAGCCCCAGCATTTT. It yields the protein CASSPGSGYQPQHF.

The chain couples TRBV5-6 to TRBJ1-2; no clear D. The CDR3 length is 13 residues. The germline V gene has CDR1 SGHDT and CDR2 YYEEEE. V dropped 1 base and J dropped 3 bases, with 7 bases sitting between them. CDR3 in amino acids: CASSLFQDYGYTF. CDR3 nucleotide sequence: TGTGCCAGCAGCTTGTTCCAGGACTATGGCTACACCTTC.

This clone was observed once. The chain joins TRBV29-1 to TRBJ2-5; 7 bases agree with TRBD1. The germline gives CDR1 SQVTM, CDR2 ANQGSEA. This CDR3 comprises 15 residues. V lost 4 bases, J lost 0 bases, and 8 bases stayed unmatched. In nucleotides, the CDR3 is TGCAGCGTTGGACTTCCAGGGGGATACCAAGAGACCCAGTACTTC. Its protein is CSVGLPGGYQETQYF.

The V and J genes are TRBV7-8 and TRBJ2-7; 9 nucleotides match TRBD2. The V segment lost 1 base and the J segment 2 bases; nucleotides outside the gene matches: 0. CDR1 SGHVS and CDR2 FQNEAQ come from the germline V gene. This CDR3 region has 14 residues. CDR3 loop: CASSLGGGAYEQYF. CDR3 bases: TGTGCCAGCAGCTTAGGCGGGGGGGCCTACGAGCAGTACTTC.

This chain uses TRBV27 with TRBJ2-1; no firm D call. The germline V and J ends were trimmed by 2 bases and 5 bases, with 1 base remaining between them. Per the germline V gene, CDR1 is MNHEY and CDR2 is SMNVEV (reference sequence). The CDR3 contains 11 residues. This CDR3 is CASSLNNEQFF. In DNA, the CDR3 is TGTGCCAGCAGTTTAAACAATGAGCAGTTCTTC.

This chain links TRBV27 with TRBJ1-2, with 8 bases aligning to TRBD1. Germline V gene data show CDR1 as MNHEY and CDR2 as SMNVEV (reference sequence). The V gene end was trimmed by 6 bases and the J gene end by 7 bases; junction bases not matched to a gene: 10. The CDR3 sequence is 14 residues long. As DNA, the CDR3 is TGTGCCAGCAGCCCCGTGGCAGGGGGCTTTGGCTACACCTTC. It encodes CASSPVAGGFGYTF.

This sequence joins TRBV4-1 and TRBJ2-7; no definite D call. V lost 0 bases to trimming and J lost 0 bases, with 6 bases between them. Germline V lookup: CDR1 MGHRA, CDR2 YSYEKL. The CDR3 length is 14 residues. The CDR3 loop is CASSQESSSYEQYF. Here the CDR3 DNA reads TGCGCCAGCAGCCAAGAATCCAGCTCCTACGAGCAGTACTTC.

The V and J genes are TRBV29-1 and TRBJ2-5; D gene ambiguous. Germline lookup yields CDR1 SQVTM and CDR2 ANQGSEA. The CDR3 has 12 amino acids. The ends were cut back, 3 bases at V and 2 bases at J, with 7 bases in the middle. The CDR3 DNA sequence: TGCAGCGTTGATGTCGGACAAGAGACCCAGTACTTC. Its translation is CSVDVGQETQYF. Based on the CDR3 plus reference TRBV29-1 and TRBJ2-5, the full variable domain is SAVISQKPSRDICQRGTSLTIQCQVDSQVTMMFWYRQQPGQSLTLIATANQGSEATYESGFVIDKFPISRPNLTFSTLTVSNMSPEDSSIYLCSVDVGQETQYFGPGTRLLVL.

The chain uses TRBV7-9 and TRBJ2-5; 9 nucleotides match TRBD1. The trim removed 4 bases at V and 5 bases at J, leaving 8 bases unmatched. CDR1 is SEHNR, CDR2 FQNEAQ, per germline (reference sequence). The CDR3 totals 15 residues. The CDR3 DNA follows: TGTGCCAGCAGCTCAACAGGGGGCGCGGCGGAGACCCAGTACTTC. Amino acids: CASSSTGGAAETQYF.

The chain combines TRBV27 with TRBJ2-6; D not resolved. Trimming removed 4 bases at V and 0 bases at J, with 13 bases between. This CDR3 is 17 amino acids long. The germline gives CDR1 MNHEY, CDR2 SMNVEV (reference sequence). Here the CDR3 DNA reads TGTGCCAGCAGTTCGAGCATGTATTCCTCTGGGGCCAACGTCCTGACTTTC. Its translation is CASSSSMYSSGANVLTF.

The chain combines TRBV4-1 with TRBJ1-4; no reliable D call. CDR3 length: 13 residues. Trimming took 7 bases from V and 0 from J, leaving 6 bases between them. Germline CDR1 MGHRA, CDR2 YSYEKL. The CDR3 here is CASNIATNEKLFF. The CDR3 nucleotides are TGCGCCAGCAATATCGCAACTAATGAAAAACTGTTTTTT.

The J gene is TRBJ2-7, the V gene TRBV27, with 8 bases aligning to TRBD2. The J segment lost 7 bases and the V segment lost 5 bases, leaving 13 bases of the junction unmatched. The CDR3 runs 15 residues. Germline-derived CDR1 and CDR2 are MNHEY and SMNVEV (reference sequence). The CDR3 spells CASSLLLAARWEQYF. CDR3 nucleotide sequence: TGTGCCAGCAGTCTCTTACTAGCGGCCCGTTGGGAGCAGTACTTC.

The chain links TRBV13 to TRBJ2-3, with 9 nucleotides matching TRBD2. The CDR3 runs 16 residues. Looked up from germline, CDR1 is PRHDT and CDR2 is FYEKMQ (reference sequence). J gave up 3 bases and V 1 base, and 5 bases lay outside the gene matches. CDR3 in DNA: TGTGCCAGCAGCTTAGAAGGAGCGGGAGGTACAGATACGCAGTATTTT. The encoded protein is CASSLEGAGGTDTQYF.

This chain joins TRBV5-4 and TRBJ2-1; D not certain. The CDR3 runs to 15 residues. The ends were cut back, 4 bases at V and 1 base at J, with 12 bases in the middle. Per the germline V gene, CDR1 is SGHNT and CDR2 is YYREEE (reference sequence). Here the CDR3 reads CASSLDSESYNEQFF. The CDR3 DNA follows: TGTGCCAGCAGCCTAGACTCAGAATCCTACAATGAGCAGTTCTTC.

The sample holds one count of this clone. One junction end does not reproduce the germline sequence, and a read error may be involved. V is TRBV29-1 and J is TRBJ2-2; no firm D call. CDR3 length: 12 residues. Per germline, CDR1 SQVTM and CDR2 ANQGSEA. The CDR3 coding sequence is TGCAGCGTGGAAGTAGGAACCGGGGAGCTGTTTTTT. Its translation: CSVEVGTGELFF.